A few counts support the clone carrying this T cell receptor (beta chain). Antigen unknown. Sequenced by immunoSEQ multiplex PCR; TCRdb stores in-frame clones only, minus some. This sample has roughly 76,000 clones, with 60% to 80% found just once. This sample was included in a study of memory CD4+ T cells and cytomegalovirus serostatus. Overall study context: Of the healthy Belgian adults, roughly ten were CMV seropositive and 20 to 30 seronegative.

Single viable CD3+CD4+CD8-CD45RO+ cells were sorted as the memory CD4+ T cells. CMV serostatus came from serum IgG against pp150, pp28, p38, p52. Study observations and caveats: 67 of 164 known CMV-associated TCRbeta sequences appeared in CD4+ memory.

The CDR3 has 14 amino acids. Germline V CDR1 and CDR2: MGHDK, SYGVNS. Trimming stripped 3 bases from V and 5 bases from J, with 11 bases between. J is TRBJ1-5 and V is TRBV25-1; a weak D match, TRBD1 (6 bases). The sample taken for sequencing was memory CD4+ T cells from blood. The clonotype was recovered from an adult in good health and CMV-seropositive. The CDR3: CASSDSGGHQPQHF. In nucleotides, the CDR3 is TGTGCCAGCAGTGATTCGGGGGGCCATCAGCCCCAGCATTTT.